This is a list of T cell receptor beta chains from one sample in a study of blood T cells in healthy people across ages. TCRdb re-derived calls from the 5' RACE reads in MiXCR, one entry per CDR3 protein. The top ten hold around a fifth of the sample, which has 700,000 to 950,000 distinct CDR3 sequences, more than 40% seen once. Sequenced: blood. The receptors originated from a woman in her fifties or sixties in good health. The CDR3 runs from the conserved cysteine through the conserved F or W. D genes are given only for firm matches. Some rows mark clone size as missing; the rest say once, few, many or name a class of expanded clone.

V gene	D gene	J gene	clone size	CDR3 protein	CDR3 DNA
TRBV20-1	TRBD1	TRBJ2-3	many	CSAEGQGPSTDTQYF	TGCAGTGCGGAAGGACAGGGGCCTAGCACAGATACGCAGTATTTT
TRBV21-1	.	TRBJ2-5	few	CASSRGRGETQYF	TGTGCCAGCAGCAGGGGGCGCGGAGAGACCCAGTACTTC
TRBV7-2	.	TRBJ2-7	few	CASSLMGGPYEQYF	TGTGCCAGCAGCTTAATGGGGGGCCCGTACGAGCAGTACTTC
TRBV20-1	.	TRBJ2-7	.	CSARGGTTRPSYEQYF	TGCAGTGCTAGAGGGGGGACAACCCGTCCATCCTACGAGCAGTACTTC
TRBV6-6	.	TRBJ1-1	few	CASSYSAREGTPEAFF	TGTGCCAGCAGTTACTCGGCTAGGGAGGGAACGCCTGAAGCTTTCTTT
TRBV29-1	.	TRBJ2-5	many	CSVALSGETQYF	TGCAGCGTGGCCCTGTCCGGAGAGACCCAGTACTTC
TRBV4-1	.	TRBJ1-5	.	CASSQVRVNQPQHF	TGCGCCAGCAGCCAAGTGAGGGTAAATCAGCCCCAGCATTTT
TRBV7-3	.	TRBJ1-2	.	CASSLFPQPTYGYTF	TGTGCCAGCAGCTTATTCCCCCAACCCACCTATGGCTACACCTTC
TRBV20-1	.	TRBJ1-1	few	CSASRRVAEAFF	TGCAGTGCTAGCCGCAGGGTCGCTGAAGCTTTCTTT
TRBV20-1	.	TRBJ2-5	few	CSARSLGETQYF	TGCAGTGCTAGGAGCTTGGGGGAGACCCAGTACTTC
TRBV4-2	.	TRBJ2-3	.	CASSRATASTDTQYF	TGTGCCAGCAGCCGAGCGACAGCTTCCACAGATACGCAGTATTTT
TRBV3-1	.	TRBJ2-7	.	CASSQGAGFYEQYF	TGTGCCAGCAGCCAAGGTGCAGGGTTCTACGAGCAGTACTTC
TRBV29-1	TRBD1	TRBJ2-5	.	CSTSDRGVQETQYF	TGCAGCACCTCGGACAGGGGTGTTCAAGAGACCCAGTACTTC
TRBV20-1	TRBD1	TRBJ2-3	.	CSAYRGPPTDTQYF	TGCAGTGCTTACAGGGGGCCGCCCACAGATACGCAGTATTTT
TRBV11-2	.	TRBJ2-1	.	CVSSLESASSYNEQFF	TGTGTCAGCAGCTTAGAGTCAGCTAGCTCCTACAATGAGCAGTTCTTC
TRBV9	TRBD2	TRBJ2-3	once	CASSPGTSGSSDTQYF	TGTGCCAGCAGCCCCGGGACTAGCGGGAGTTCAGATACGCAGTATTTT
TRBV5-1	TRBD1	TRBJ2-2	.	CASSLRGGANTGELFF	TGCGCCAGCAGCTTGAGAGGGGGCGCGAACACCGGGGAGCTGTTTTTT
TRBV6-5	.	TRBJ1-2	.	CASSNTWGEGYTF	TGTGCCAGCAGCAACACCTGGGGGGAGGGCTACACCTTC
TRBV7-2	.	TRBJ1-4	few	CASSLATFEKLFF	TGTGCCAGCAGCTTAGCCACGTTTGAAAAACTGTTTTTT
TRBV14	.	TRBJ2-3	.	CASSQDWGVRFTDTQYF	TGTGCCAGCAGCCAAGATTGGGGGGTCAGATTTACAGATACGCAGTATTTT
TRBV14	.	TRBJ1-1	.	CASSQALWGYTEAFF	TGTGCCAGCAGCCAAGCGTTATGGGGTTACACTGAAGCTTTCTTT
TRBV3-1	TRBD1	TRBJ1-2	.	CASNAGQTNYGYTF	TGTGCCAGCAACGCGGGACAGACCAACTATGGCTACACCTTC
TRBV28	TRBD1	TRBJ1-4	few	CASTLTGGEEKLFF	TGTGCCAGCACCTTGACAGGGGGGGAAGAAAAACTGTTTTTT
TRBV7-9	.	TRBJ1-1	.	CASSFRTEMNTEAFF	TGTGCCAGCAGCTTTCGGACAGAGATGAACACTGAAGCTTTCTTT
TRBV4-3	TRBD1	TRBJ1-6	.	CASGRQGENSPLHF	TGCGCCAGCGGAAGACAGGGCGAGAATTCACCCCTCCACTTT
TRBV7-2	.	TRBJ2-7	many	CASSSFRQGSGEQYF	TGTGCCAGCAGCTCATTTCGGCAGGGGAGTGGCGAGCAGTACTTC
TRBV20-1	.	TRBJ1-1	.	CSAPQSTGNTEAFF	TGCAGTGCTCCCCAAAGTACAGGGAACACTGAAGCTTTCTTT
TRBV27	.	TRBJ2-5	.	CASSPILPFLARQETQYF	TGTGCCAGCAGTCCCATTTTACCCTTCCTAGCAAGGCAAGAGACCCAGTACTTC
TRBV7-2	TRBD2	TRBJ2-1	.	CASSSGLAGGLGQFF	TGTGCCAGCAGCTCCGGACTAGCGGGAGGATTGGGGCAGTTCTTC
TRBV7-3	.	TRBJ2-1	few	CASSRRALENPNEQFF	TGTGCCAGCAGCCGGAGGGCTCTAGAGAACCCCAATGAGCAGTTCTTC